This is a list of T cell receptor beta chains from one sample in a study of cytomegalovirus exposure and HLA in healthy donors. Data came from immunoSEQ multiplex PCR; TCRdb stores just in-frame clones and leaves some out. The sample has 35,000 to 40,000 clones, 90% to 95% seen once. The source material was PBMCs. All receptors derive from a young man in good health and CMV-seronegative. CDR3s include the opening cysteine and the closing phenylalanine or tryptophan. A D gene is named only where the DNA matches it firmly. Clone size is stated in some rows and not others, as once, few, many or a class when expanded.

v_call	j_call	d_call	clone_size	cdr3_aa	cdr3_nt
TRBV2	TRBJ2-2	TRBD2	.	CASSESSGSVTGELFF	TGTGCCAGCAGTGAGTCTAGCGGGAGTGTGACCGGGGAGCTGTTTTTT
TRBV5-4	TRBJ1-4	.	.	CASSAATAGVEKLFF	TGTGCCAGCAGCGCCGCCACGGCAGGGGTAGAAAAACTGTTTTTT
TRBV2	TRBJ2-3	TRBD2	.	CASRIAGGSTDTQYF	TGTGCCAGCAGAATAGCGGGGGGATCCACAGATACGCAGTATTTT
TRBV18	TRBJ2-2	TRBD1	.	CASSPNPGQGNTGELFF	TGTGCCAGCTCACCAAACCCGGGACAGGGTAACACCGGGGAGCTGTTTTTT
TRBV7-9	TRBJ1-4	TRBD1	.	CASSTRTGLVEKLFF	TGTGCCAGCAGCACCCGGACAGGACTTGTTGAAAAACTGTTTTTT
TRBV9	TRBJ2-3	.	.	CASSTRSVSTDTQYF	TGTGCCAGCAGCACTAGGAGTGTTAGCACAGATACGCAGTATTTT
TRBV5-1	TRBJ1-1	.	.	CASSFGVLNTEAFF	TGCGCCAGCAGCTTCGGGGTTTTGAACACTGAAGCTTTCTTT
TRBV9	TRBJ2-7	TRBD2	.	CASSVGGLAGAFPGEQYF	TGTGCCAGCAGCGTAGGGGGACTAGCGGGGGCCTTCCCCGGGGAGCAGTACTTC
TRBV9	TRBJ2-7	.	.	CASSGAVVPYEQYF	TGTGCCAGCAGCGGGGCAGTTGTTCCCTACGAGCAGTACTTC
TRBV7-2	TRBJ1-2	.	once	CASSPSGQYGYTF	TGTGCCAGCAGCCCTAGCGGACAGTATGGCTACACCTTC
TRBV2	TRBJ1-4	.	.	CASRPRTGDNEKLFF	TGTGCCAGCAGACCCAGGACGGGAGATAATGAAAAACTGTTTTTT
TRBV5-1	TRBJ2-1	TRBD1	once	CASSRTGDTYNEQFF	TGCGCCAGCAGCCGGACAGGGGACACCTACAATGAGCAGTTCTTC
TRBV5-8	TRBJ2-1	.	.	CASSWGVNEQFF	TGTGCCAGCAGCTGGGGAGTGAATGAGCAGTTCTTC
TRBV5-1	TRBJ2-1	.	.	CASSLGGLSYNEQFF	TGCGCCAGCAGCTTGGGGGGCCTTAGCTACAATGAGCAGTTCTTC
TRBV10-3	TRBJ1-1	.	once	CAISDRWDTEAFF	TGTGCCATCAGTGACAGGTGGGACACTGAAGCTTTCTTT
TRBV9	TRBJ2-3	.	.	CASSGGRRSDTQYF	TGTGCCAGCAGCGGGGGGAGGAGGTCAGATACGCAGTATTTT
TRBV5-1	TRBJ1-1	.	.	CASSSQGAVNTEAFF	TGCGCCAGCAGCTCCCAGGGTGCCGTGAACACTGAAGCTTTCTTT
TRBV7-9	TRBJ2-3	.	.	CASSPTTGTDTQYF	TGTGCCAGCAGCCCTACCACGGGGACAGATACGCAGTATTTT
TRBV6-6	TRBJ2-1	TRBD2	.	CASSYGSSGGIGEQFF	TGTGCCAGCAGTTACGGTTCTAGCGGGGGTATCGGTGAGCAGTTCTTC
TRBV6-5	TRBJ2-7	.	.	CASSDRTYEQYF	TGTGCCAGCAGTGACAGAACCTACGAGCAGTACTTC
TRBV9	TRBJ2-5	TRBD2	few	CASSPRGGLALQETQYF	TGTGCCAGCAGCCCGCGGGGGGGACTAGCGCTCCAAGAGACCCAGTACTTC
TRBV9	TRBJ1-1	.	.	CASSGLGARDTEAFF	TGTGCCAGCAGCGGGCTGGGGGCGCGGGACACTGAAGCTTTCTTT
TRBV9	TRBJ1-6	.	.	CASSVSERNSPLHF	TGTGCCAGCAGCGTATCAGAAAGAAATTCACCCCTCCACTTT
TRBV2	TRBJ1-1	.	.	CASSERAAGGNTEAFF	TGTGCCAGCAGTGAAAGGGCCGCGGGGGGAAACACTGAAGCTTTCTTT
TRBV13	TRBJ1-1	.	.	CASSSNGGVGTEAFF	TGTGCCAGCAGCTCCAACGGGGGGGTGGGCACTGAAGCTTTCTTT
TRBV7-2	TRBJ2-3	.	once	CASSLESSTDTQYF	TGTGCCAGCAGCTTAGAATCGAGCACAGATACGCAGTATTTT
TRBV7-9	TRBJ2-1	.	.	CASTNRNEQFF	TGTGCCAGCACTAACCGCAATGAGCAGTTCTTC
TRBV7-8	TRBJ2-7	TRBD2	.	CASSLMGTRVHEQYF	TGTGCCAGCAGCTTAATGGGGACTAGAGTCCACGAGCAGTACTTC
TRBV6-5	TRBJ1-6	TRBD1	.	CASAPRGVDSPLHF	TGTGCCAGCGCCCCCAGGGGGGTAGATTCACCCCTCCACTTT
TRBV2	TRBJ2-3	.	.	CATSSSGPDTQYF	TGTGCCACTTCTTCGTCAGGGCCAGATACGCAGTATTTT
TRBV25-1	TRBJ1-5	.	.	CASSESGADYQPQHF	TGTGCCAGCAGTGAATCTGGGGCAGATTATCAGCCCCAGCATTTT
TRBV11-2	TRBJ1-3	.	once	CASSLVAGSPGNTIYF	TGTGCCAGCAGCTTAGTTGCGGGGTCCCCCGGAAACACCATATATTTT
TRBV7-6	TRBJ2-2	TRBD1	few	CASSTRQGAGTGELFF	TGTGCCAGCAGCACCCGACAGGGGGCTGGCACCGGGGAGCTGTTTTTT
TRBV6-5	TRBJ1-3	.	once	CASSSSGLSGNTIYF	TGTGCCAGCAGTTCTTCAGGACTCTCTGGAAACACCATATATTTT
TRBV6-5	TRBJ2-2	.	.	CASSYRTVPNTGELFF	TGTGCCAGCAGTTACCGGACAGTTCCGAACACCGGGGAGCTGTTTTTT
TRBV6-5	TRBJ1-5	.	.	CASSPDFHQPQHF	TGTGCCAGCAGTCCGGACTTCCATCAGCCCCAGCATTTT
TRBV5-1	TRBJ2-1	TRBD1	.	CASSIRDSPINSYNEQFF	TGCGCCAGCAGCATAAGGGACAGCCCAATAAACTCCTACAATGAGCAGTTCTTC
TRBV18	TRBJ1-3	.	.	CASSPGRGPSGNTIYF	TGTGCCAGCTCACCAGGGCGGGGGCCGTCTGGAAACACCATATATTTT
TRBV6-4	TRBJ2-1	TRBD2	few	CASAGLAGENNEQFF	TGTGCCAGTGCGGGACTAGCGGGAGAAAACAATGAGCAGTTCTTC
TRBV6-5	TRBJ2-7	TRBD1	.	CASSYSDRGAYEQYF	TGTGCCAGCAGTTACTCGGACAGGGGAGCGTACGAGCAGTACTTC